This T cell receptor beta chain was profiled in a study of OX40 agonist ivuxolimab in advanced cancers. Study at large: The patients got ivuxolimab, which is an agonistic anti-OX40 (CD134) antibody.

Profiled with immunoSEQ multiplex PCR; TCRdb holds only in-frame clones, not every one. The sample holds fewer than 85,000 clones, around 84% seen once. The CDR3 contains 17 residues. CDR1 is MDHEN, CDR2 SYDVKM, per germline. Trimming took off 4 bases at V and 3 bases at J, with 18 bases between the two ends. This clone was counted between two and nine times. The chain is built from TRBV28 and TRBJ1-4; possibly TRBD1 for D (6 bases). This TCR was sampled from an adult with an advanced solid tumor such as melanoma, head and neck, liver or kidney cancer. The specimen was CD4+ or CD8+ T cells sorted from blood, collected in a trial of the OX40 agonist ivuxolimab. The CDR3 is CASSSQQGYFANEKLFF. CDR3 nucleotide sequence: TGTGCCAGCAGTTCGCAACAGGGTTACTTCGCTAATGAAAAACTGTTTTTT. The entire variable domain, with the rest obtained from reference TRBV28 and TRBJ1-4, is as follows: DVKVTQSSRYLVKRTGEKVFLECVQDMDHENMFWYRQDPGLGLRLIYFSYDVKMKEKGDIPEGYSVSREKKERFSLILESASTNQTSMYLCASSSQQGYFANEKLFFGSGTQLSVL.